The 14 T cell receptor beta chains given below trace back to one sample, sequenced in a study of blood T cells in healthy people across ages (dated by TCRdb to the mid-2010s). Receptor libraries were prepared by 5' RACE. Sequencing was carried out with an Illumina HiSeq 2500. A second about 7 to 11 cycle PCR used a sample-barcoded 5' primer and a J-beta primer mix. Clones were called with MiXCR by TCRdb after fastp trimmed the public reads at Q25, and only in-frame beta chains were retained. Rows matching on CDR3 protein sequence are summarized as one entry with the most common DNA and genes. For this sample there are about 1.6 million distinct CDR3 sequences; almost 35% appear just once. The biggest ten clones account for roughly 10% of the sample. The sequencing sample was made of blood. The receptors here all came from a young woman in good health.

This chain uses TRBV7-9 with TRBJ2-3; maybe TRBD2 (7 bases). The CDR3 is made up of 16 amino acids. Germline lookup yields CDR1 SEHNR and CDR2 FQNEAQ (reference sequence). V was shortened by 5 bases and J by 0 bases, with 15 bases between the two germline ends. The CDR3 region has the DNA TGTGCCAGCAGCCCGGGGGGCCTTCTTAGCACAGATACGCAGTATTTT. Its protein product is CASSPGGLLSTDTQYF.

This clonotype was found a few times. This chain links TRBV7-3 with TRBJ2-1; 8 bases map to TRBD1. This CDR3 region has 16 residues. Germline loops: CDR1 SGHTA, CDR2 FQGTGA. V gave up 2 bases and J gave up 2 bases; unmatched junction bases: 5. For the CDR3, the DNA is TGTGCCAGCAGCTTATATCCAGGGGGCCCCTACAATGAGCAGTTCTTC. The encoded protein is CASSLYPGGPYNEQFF.

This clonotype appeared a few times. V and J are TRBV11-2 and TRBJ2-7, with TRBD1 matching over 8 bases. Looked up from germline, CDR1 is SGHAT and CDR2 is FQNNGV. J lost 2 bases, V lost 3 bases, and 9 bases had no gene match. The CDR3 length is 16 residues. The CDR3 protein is CASSFATGARTYEQYF. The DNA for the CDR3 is TGTGCCAGCAGCTTCGCGACAGGGGCTAGAACCTACGAGCAGTACTTC. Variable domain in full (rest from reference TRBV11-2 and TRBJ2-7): EAGVAQSPRYKIIEKRQSVAFWCNPISGHATLYWYQQILGQGPKLLIQFQNNGVVDDSQLPKDRFSAERLKGVDSTLKIQPAKLEDSAVYLCASSFATGARTYEQYFGPGTRLTVT.

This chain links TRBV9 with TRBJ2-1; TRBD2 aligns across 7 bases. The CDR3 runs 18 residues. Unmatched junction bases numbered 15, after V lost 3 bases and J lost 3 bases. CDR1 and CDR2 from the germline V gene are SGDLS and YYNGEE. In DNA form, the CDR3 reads TGTGCCAGCAGCGGGGCCCCGGGAACGCGGGGGAGCTACAATGAGCAGTTCTTC. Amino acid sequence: CASSGAPGTRGSYNEQFF.

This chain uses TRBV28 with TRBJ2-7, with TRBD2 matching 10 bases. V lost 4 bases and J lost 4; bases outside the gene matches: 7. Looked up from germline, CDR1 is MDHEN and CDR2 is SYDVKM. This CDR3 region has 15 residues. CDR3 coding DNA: TGTGCCAGCAGTTCGCCCGGACTAGCGGAGTACGAGCAGTACTTC. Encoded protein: CASSSPGLAEYEQYF.

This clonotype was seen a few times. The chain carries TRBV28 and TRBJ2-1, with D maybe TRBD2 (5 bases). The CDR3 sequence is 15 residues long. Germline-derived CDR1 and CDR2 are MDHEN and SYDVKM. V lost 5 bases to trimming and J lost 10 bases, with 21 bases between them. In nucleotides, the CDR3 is TGTGCCAGCAGTCCCCCTGAGAGCCCACGCGGGGAGCAGTTCTTC. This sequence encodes CASSPPESPRGEQFF.

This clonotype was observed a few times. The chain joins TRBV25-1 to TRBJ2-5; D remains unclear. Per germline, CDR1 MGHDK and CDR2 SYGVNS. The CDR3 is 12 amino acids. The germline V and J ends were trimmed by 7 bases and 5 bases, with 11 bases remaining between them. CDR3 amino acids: CASNSLRETQYF. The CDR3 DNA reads TGTGCCAGCAACAGTCTACGGGAGACCCAGTACTTC. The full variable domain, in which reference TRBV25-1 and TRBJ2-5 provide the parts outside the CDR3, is EADIYQTPRYLVIGTGKKITLECSQTMGHDKMYWYQQDPGMELHLIHYSYGVNSTEKGDLSSESTVSRIRTEHFPLTLESARPSHTSQYLCASNSLRETQYFGPGTRLLVL.

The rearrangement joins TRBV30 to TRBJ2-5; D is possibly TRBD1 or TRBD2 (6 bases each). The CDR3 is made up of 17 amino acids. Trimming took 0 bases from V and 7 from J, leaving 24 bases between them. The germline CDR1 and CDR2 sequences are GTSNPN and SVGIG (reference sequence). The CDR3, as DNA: TGTGCCTGGAGTGTGGGGGGTGGATCAGGGGCCATCGGGACCCAGTACTTC. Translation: CAWSVGGGSGAIGTQYF.

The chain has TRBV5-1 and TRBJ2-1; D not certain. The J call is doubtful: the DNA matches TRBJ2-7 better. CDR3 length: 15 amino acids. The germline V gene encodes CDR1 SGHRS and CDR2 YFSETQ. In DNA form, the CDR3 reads TGCGCCAGCAGCTTGGACGTGAGCTCCTACAATGAGCAGTACTTC. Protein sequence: CASSLDVSSYNEQYF.

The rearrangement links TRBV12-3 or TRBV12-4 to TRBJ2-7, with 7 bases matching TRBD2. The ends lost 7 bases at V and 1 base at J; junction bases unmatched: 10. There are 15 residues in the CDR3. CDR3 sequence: CASTFNLGGSYEQYF. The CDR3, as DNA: TGTGCCAGCACCTTTAACCTGGGAGGGTCCTACGAGCAGTACTTC.

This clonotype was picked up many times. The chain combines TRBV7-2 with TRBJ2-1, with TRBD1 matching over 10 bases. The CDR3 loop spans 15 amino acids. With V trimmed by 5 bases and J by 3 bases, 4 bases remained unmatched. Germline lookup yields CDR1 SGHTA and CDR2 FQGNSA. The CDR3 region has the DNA TGTGCCAGCAGCCCGGGGACAGGGGACTACAATGAGCAGTTCTTC. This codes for CASSPGTGDYNEQFF.

DNA of the CDR3: TGCGCCAGCAGTTCGGGACAGGGGTTCAATCAGCCCCAGCATTTT. The encoded protein is CASSSGQGFNQPQHF. The rearrangement joins TRBV5-1 to TRBJ1-5; 10 nucleotides line up with TRBD1. V shed 5 bases, J shed 3 bases, and the junction held 5 bases outside the gene matches. CDR1 is SGHRS, CDR2 YFSETQ, per germline. The CDR3 totals 15 residues.

Here the CDR3 reads CAISESIVTRGLYGYTF. The DNA for the CDR3 is TGTGCCATCAGTGAGTCGATAGTCACGAGGGGCCTCTATGGCTACACCTTC. The chain combines TRBV10-3 with TRBJ1-2; D is possibly TRBD1 (5 bases). Trimming pared 0 bases from V and 4 bases from J, leaving 18 bases between. The V gene's germline CDR1 is ENHRY and CDR2 SYGVKD. This CDR3 contains 17 residues.

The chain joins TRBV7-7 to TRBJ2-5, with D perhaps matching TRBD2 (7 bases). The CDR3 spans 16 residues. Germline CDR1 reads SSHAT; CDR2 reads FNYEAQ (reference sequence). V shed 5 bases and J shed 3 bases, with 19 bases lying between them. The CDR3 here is CASSKGWGGDKETQYF. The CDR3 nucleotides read TGTGCCAGCAGCAAAGGCTGGGGAGGGGACAAAGAGACCCAGTACTTC.